This TCR beta chain was retrieved from a study of cytomegalovirus exposure and HLA in healthy donors. This CDR3 comprises 14 residues. V lost 8 bases to trimming and J lost 4 bases, with 15 bases between them. Looked up from germline, CDR1 is PRHDT and CDR2 is FYEKMQ (reference sequence). As to this clone: Its specificity is not known.

Whole-study results and caveats: Most of the CMV-associated TCR beta chains (in a later analysis) appeared to be HLA-restricted. Clonal expansion, a later analysis showed, was greater in HLA-associated TCR beta chains than in equally common others.

The primer mix had 60 Vbeta and 13 Jbeta primers. Clones were read by immunoSEQ multiplex PCR, and TCRdb kept only the in-frame ones, dropping some. Among around 130,000 clones listed, roughly three quarters were seen once. This sequence joins TRBV13 and TRBJ1-3; D perhaps matches TRBD1 (6 bases). What was sequenced was PBMCs. The receptor was derived from a woman aged 40-49 years in good health and CMV-seronegative. CDR3 loop: CASGQQGRGNTIYF. The CDR3, as DNA: TGTGCCAGCGGCCAACAGGGTCGGGGAAACACCATATATTTT.